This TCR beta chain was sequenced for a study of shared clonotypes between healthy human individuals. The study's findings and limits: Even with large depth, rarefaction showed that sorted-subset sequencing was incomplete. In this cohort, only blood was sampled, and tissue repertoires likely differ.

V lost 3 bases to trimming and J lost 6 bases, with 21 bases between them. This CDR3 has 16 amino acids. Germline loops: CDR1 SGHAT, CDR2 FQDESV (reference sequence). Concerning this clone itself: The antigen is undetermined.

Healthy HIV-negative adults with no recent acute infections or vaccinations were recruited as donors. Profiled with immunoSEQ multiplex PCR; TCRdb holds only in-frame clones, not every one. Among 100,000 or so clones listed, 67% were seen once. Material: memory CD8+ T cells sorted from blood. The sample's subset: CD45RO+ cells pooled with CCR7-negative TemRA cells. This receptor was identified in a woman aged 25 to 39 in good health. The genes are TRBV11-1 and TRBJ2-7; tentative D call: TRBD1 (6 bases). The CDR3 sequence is CASSLAGVLPEGEQYF. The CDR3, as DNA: TGTGCCAGCAGCTTGGCAGGGGTGCTCCCAGAGGGCGAGCAGTACTTC.